The 22 T cell receptor beta chains below were found in one sample sequenced in a study of blood T cell repertoires in COVID-19. The method was immunoSEQ multiplex PCR; TCRdb's version includes in-frame clones alone and lacks a portion of them. The data hold about 43,000 clones, with more than 80% observed a single time. Sequenced input: peripheral blood. The receptors here all came from a man in his sixties with active COVID-19.

The chain couples TRBV7-2 to TRBJ1-3; TRBD1 might be the D (6 bases). V lost 6 bases and J 4 bases, leaving 13 bases between the germline ends. The length of the CDR3 is 14 residues. The germline CDR1 and CDR2 sequences are SGHTA and FQGNSA. The CDR3, as DNA: TGTGCCAGCAGTTTTCAGGGGTTCGGAAACACCATATATTTT. The encoded protein is CASSFQGFGNTIYF.

This sequence joins TRBV3-1 (or the pseudogene TRBV3-2) and TRBJ2-5, with 7 bases aligning to TRBD1. The CDR3 runs 16 residues. Germline CDR1 LGHDT, CDR2 YNNKEL (reference sequence). V was clipped by 6 bases and J by 2 bases; unmatched bases: 12. The CDR3 DNA is TGTGCCAGCAGTCTTGCCGGAGGACAGGTACAAGAGACCCAGTACTTC. This sequence encodes CASSLAGGQVQETQYF.

This clone was observed a handful of times. J is TRBJ2-7 and V is TRBV2, with D perhaps matching TRBD2 (5 bases). V was cut by 4 bases and J by 4 bases, with 8 bases left in between. This CDR3 is 12 amino acids long. CDR1 and CDR2 (germline): SNHLY, FYNNEI. The CDR3 sequence: CASSVLVYEQYF. In nucleotides, the CDR3 is TGTGCCAGCAGTGTACTAGTGTACGAGCAGTACTTC.

The chain employs TRBV4-3 and TRBJ2-3; 11 bases fit TRBD2. Germline trimming cut 0 bases from V and 12 bases from J; bases unmatched to any gene: 8. The germline gives CDR1 LGHNA, CDR2 YSLEER. The CDR3 length is 15 residues. The CDR3 sequence is CASSQDRLAGLSQYF. DNA for the CDR3: TGCGCCAGCAGCCAAGATCGACTAGCGGGGTTATCTCAGTATTTT.

The rearrangement uses TRBV5-1 and TRBJ1-6; 7 nucleotides align to TRBD1. Germline V gene data show CDR1 as SGHRS and CDR2 as YFSETQ. V lost 1 base and J lost 6; bases outside the gene matches: 1. The CDR3 contains 14 residues. DNA for the CDR3: TGCGCCAGCAGCTTGCGGGACAGTAATTCACCCCTCCACTTT. Residues: CASSLRDSNSPLHF. The full variable domain, its missing parts supplied by reference TRBV5-1 and TRBJ1-6, is KAGVTQTPRYLIKTRGQQVTLSCSPISGHRSVSWYQQTPGQGLQFLFEYFSETQRNKGNFPGRFSGRQFSNSRSEMNVSTLELGDSALYLCASSLRDSNSPLHFGNGTRLTVT.

The chain has TRBV27 and TRBJ2-2; 8 bases fit TRBD1. The CDR3 totals 14 residues. The V gene's germline CDR1 is MNHEY and CDR2 SMNVEV (reference sequence). After removal of 6 bases from V and 3 bases from J, the junction contained 3 bases not matched to a gene. CDR3 amino acids: CASSTDRDTGELFF. Written as DNA, the CDR3 is TGTGCCAGCAGCACGGACAGGGACACCGGGGAGCTGTTTTTT.

CDR3 coding DNA: TGTGCCAGCAGCTTAGTCAGGAACACTGAAGCTTTCTTT. This codes for CASSLVRNTEAFF. V and J are TRBV11-2 and TRBJ1-1; D gene ambiguous. Germline-derived CDR1 and CDR2 are SGHAT and FQNNGV. The CDR3 is 13 residues long. Trimming stripped 1 base from V and 1 base from J, with 4 bases between.

The chain carries TRBV5-6 and TRBJ1-4; possibly TRBD1 for D (6 bases). There are 17 residues in the CDR3. V shed 0 bases and J shed 11 bases, with 23 bases lying between them. Germline V gives CDR1 SGHDT, CDR2 YYEEEE. The CDR3 nucleotides read TGTGCCAGCAGCTTGGCCAAATCATCCAGGGGCACGTCGAAACTGTTTTTT. Its translation is CASSLAKSSRGTSKLFF.

The chain links TRBV14 to TRBJ2-7; D may be TRBD1 (6 bases). Germline lookup yields CDR1 SGHDN and CDR2 FVKESK. V was pared by 4 bases and J by 3 bases, with 13 bases between. This CDR3 comprises 14 residues. This chain's CDR3 is CASSRAEGGYEQYF. The CDR3, as DNA: TGTGCCAGCAGCCGAGCCGAAGGGGGCTACGAGCAGTACTTC. Looking up the rest from reference TRBV14 and TRBJ2-7 gives the full variable domain: EAGVTQFPSHSVIEKGQTVTLRCDPISGHDNLYWYRRVMGKEIKFLLHFVKESKQDESGMPNNRFLAERTGGTYSTLKVQPAELEDSGVYFCASSRAEGGYEQYFGPGTRLTVT.

This sequence joins TRBV28 and TRBJ2-1; 9 bases align to TRBD1. The V segment lost 6 bases and the J segment 8 bases; nucleotides outside the gene matches: 20. Germline V lookup: CDR1 MDHEN, CDR2 SYDVKM. CDR3 length equals 18 residues. The CDR3 region is CASRTPTPTGGPRHEQFF. CDR3 nucleotide sequence: TGTGCCAGCAGGACCCCTACCCCTACAGGGGGCCCTAGGCATGAGCAGTTCTTC. The full variable domain, with the rest looked up from reference TRBV28 and TRBJ2-1, is DVKVTQSSRYLVKRTGEKVFLECVQDMDHENMFWYRQDPGLGLRLIYFSYDVKMKEKGDIPEGYSVSREKKERFSLILESASTNQTSMYLCASRTPTPTGGPRHEQFFGPGTRLTVL.

V gene TRBV18 combines with J gene TRBJ1-2; a weak D match, TRBD1 (6 bases). The germline CDR1 and CDR2 sequences are KGHSH and LQKENI. This CDR3 spans 18 amino acids. V was trimmed by 0 bases and J by 6 bases, leaving 23 bases between them. The CDR3 loop reads CASSPPQGRTGKADGYTF. Here the CDR3 DNA reads TGTGCCAGCTCACCACCGCAGGGTCGAACAGGGAAGGCGGATGGCTACACCTTC. Together with reference TRBV18 and TRBJ1-2, the CDR3 gives the full variable domain: NAGVMQNPRHLVRRRGQEARLRCSPMKGHSHVYWYRQLPEEGLKFMVYLQKENIIDESGMPKERFSAEFPKEGPSILRIQQVVRGDSAAYFCASSPPQGRTGKADGYTFGSGTRLTVV.

The rearrangement joins TRBV18 to TRBJ2-5, with D perhaps TRBD1 (5 bases). Germline CDR1 KGHSH, CDR2 LQKENI. This CDR3 has 14 residues. The V end was cut by 2 bases, the J end by 4 bases, with 11 bases between. CDR3 residues: CASSPVGQGETQYF. The CDR3 nucleotides are TGTGCCAGCTCACCAGTCGGGCAGGGAGAGACCCAGTACTTC.

This chain connects TRBV9 to TRBJ2-5; 7 nucleotides align to TRBD2. The junction had 6 bases not matched to a gene; V was cut back by 0 bases and J by 1 base. Germline values: CDR1 SGDLS, CDR2 YYNGEE. The CDR3 extends over 16 amino acids. CDR3 in amino acids: CASSVATGGGQETQYF. The CDR3 nucleotides read TGTGCCAGCAGCGTAGCTACGGGGGGAGGCCAAGAGACCCAGTACTTC.

The chain employs TRBV20-1 and TRBJ2-1; tentative D call: TRBD2 (5 bases). Germline CDR1 DFQATT, CDR2 SNEGSKA (reference sequence). V was clipped by 7 bases and J by 6 bases, with 10 bases between them. The CDR3 runs 11 residues. The DNA of the CDR3 is TGCAGTGTCCCAGGAGGCAATGAGCAGTTCTTC. This sequence encodes CSVPGGNEQFF.

This clone appeared once. This sequence joins TRBV9 and TRBJ1-1; no clear D gene. The germline CDR1 and CDR2 sequences are SGDLS and YYNGEE. Trimming took off 0 bases at V and 11 bases at J, with 14 bases between the two ends. CDR3 length: 13 amino acids. CDR3 nucleotide sequence: TGTGCCAGCAGCGTAGGGTCGGGATCTGGGGCTTTCTTT. This gives the protein CASSVGSGSGAFF. Drawing the rest from reference TRBV9 and TRBJ1-1, the complete variable domain is DSGVTQTPKHLITATGQRVTLRCSPRSGDLSVYWYQQSLDQGLQFLIQYYNGEERAKGNILERFSAQQFPDLHSELNLSSLELGDSALYFCASSVGSGSGAFFGQGTRLTVV.

J is TRBJ1-5 and V is TRBV7-2; maybe TRBD1 (5 bases). Trimming took 10 bases from V and 2 from J, leaving 15 bases between them. The germline gives CDR1 SGHTA, CDR2 FQGNSA. This CDR3 comprises 14 residues. The CDR3 sequence is CATSKRGGNQPQHF. In DNA form, the CDR3 reads TGTGCCACCTCGAAGCGGGGGGGCAATCAGCCCCAGCATTTT.

The chain combines TRBV5-4 with TRBJ2-2; 11 bases are a match to TRBD2. This CDR3 has 15 residues. CDR1 and CDR2 (germline): SGHNT, YYREEE (reference sequence). J was trimmed by 6 bases and V by 4 bases; bases with no gene match: 5. Here the CDR3 reads CASSLLAGAPGELFF. The CDR3 nucleotides are TGTGCCAGCAGCCTACTAGCGGGAGCACCCGGGGAGCTGTTTTTT.

This clone has only one observation. The V gene is TRBV6-2 or TRBV6-3, the J gene TRBJ1-3; D is unclear. Trimming took 0 bases from V and 6 from J, leaving 24 bases between them. CDR1 is MNHEY, CDR2 SVGEGT, per germline. The CDR3 loop spans 19 amino acids. The CDR3 protein is CASSYSTLQSYQRENTIYF. The CDR3 DNA reads as TGTGCCAGCAGTTACTCGACGCTTCAATCTTATCAGCGGGAAAACACCATATATTTT.

This rearrangement joins TRBV2 to TRBJ2-3, with D perhaps TRBD1 (5 bases). V dropped 6 bases and J dropped 1 base, with 14 bases sitting between them. Germline V gene data show CDR1 as SNHLY and CDR2 as FYNNEI. CDR3 length equals 15 residues. CDR3 amino acids: CASSAWGLGTDTQYF. CDR3 nucleotides: TGTGCCAGCAGCGCCTGGGGCTTGGGCACAGATACGCAGTATTTT.

This clone was observed a few times. The chain links TRBV10-3 to TRBJ2-2; 8 bases map to TRBD1. Germline lookup yields CDR1 ENHRY and CDR2 SYGVKD. The junction had 6 bases not matched to a gene; V was cut back by 2 bases and J by 7 bases. This CDR3 is built from 15 residues. The CDR3 reads CAISEPDRGGGELFF. The CDR3 DNA sequence: TGTGCCATCAGTGAGCCCGACAGGGGTGGCGGGGAGCTGTTTTTT.

The V call is TRBV7-8, the J call TRBJ1-1; possibly TRBD1 for D (6 bases). Germline loops: CDR1 SGHVS, CDR2 FQNEAQ. The length of the CDR3 is 15 residues. V was clipped by 3 bases and J by 4 bases, with 15 bases between them. CDR3 sequence (DNA): TGTGCCAGCAGCTTTTTGCAGGGGCTGGGCACTGAAGCTTTCTTT. Its translation is CASSFLQGLGTEAFF.

The genes are TRBV4-1 and TRBJ2-3; D is perhaps TRBD2 (5 bases). Trimming shortened V by 3 bases and J by 1 base, and 17 bases separated the two germline ends. The CDR3 consists of 17 residues. The germline V gene encodes CDR1 MGHRA and CDR2 YSYEKL. The CDR3 DNA sequence: TGCGCCAGCAGCCAGGAGGCGATAGGGCCGCGCACAGATACGCAGTATTTT. The encoded protein is CASSQEAIGPRTDTQYF.